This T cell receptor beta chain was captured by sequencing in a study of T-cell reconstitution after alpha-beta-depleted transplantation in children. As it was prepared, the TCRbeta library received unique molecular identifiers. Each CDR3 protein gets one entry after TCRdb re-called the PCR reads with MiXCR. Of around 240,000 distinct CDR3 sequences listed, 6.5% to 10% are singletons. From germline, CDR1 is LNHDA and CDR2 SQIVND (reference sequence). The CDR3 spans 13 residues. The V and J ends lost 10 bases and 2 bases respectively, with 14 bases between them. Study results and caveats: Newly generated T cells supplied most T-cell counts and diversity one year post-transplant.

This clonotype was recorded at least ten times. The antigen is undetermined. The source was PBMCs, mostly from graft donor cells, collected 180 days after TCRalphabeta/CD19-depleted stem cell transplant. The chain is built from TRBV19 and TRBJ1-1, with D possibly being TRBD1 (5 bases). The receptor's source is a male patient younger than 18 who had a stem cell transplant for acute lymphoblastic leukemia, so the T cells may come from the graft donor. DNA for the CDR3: TGTGCCACCACGGGACGGCTAAACACTGAAGCTTTCTTT. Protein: CATTGRLNTEAFF. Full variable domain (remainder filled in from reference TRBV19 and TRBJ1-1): DGGITQSPKYLFRKEGQNVTLSCEQNLNHDAMYWYRQDPGQGLRLIYYSQIVNDFQKGDIAEGYSVSREKKESFPLTVTSAQKNPTAFYLCATTGRLNTEAFFGQGTRLTVV.